The next 6 T cell receptor beta chains were all read from a single sample in a study of CD8+CD57+ T cells in acquired aplastic anemia. CDR3 and TCR beta VDJ profiling relied on a genomic DNA template. TCRdb passed the reads through MiXCR, listing each CDR3 protein once. This sample has about 160,000 distinct CDR3 sequences, with 48% found just once. Sequenced patients had shown CD8+CD57+ cell expansion by flow cytometry. Sequenced: sorted CD4+, CD8+, or CD8+CD57+ T cells (not recorded which) from PBMCs. These receptors all stem from a human donor with aplastic anemia.

The genes are TRBV24-1 and TRBJ2-1; no clear D. Trimming pared 5 bases from V and 1 base from J, leaving 5 bases between. The germline V gene encodes CDR1 KGHDR and CDR2 SFDVKD. This CDR3 contains 13 residues. This CDR3 is CATSVESYNEQFF. The CDR3 bases are TGTGCCACCAGTGTAGAATCCTACAATGAGCAGTTCTTC.

As regards this clonotype: Relative to the germline gene, one junction end is altered; a read error may explain this. The chain combines TRBV29-1 with TRBJ1-1; the D is unclear. CDR3 length equals 12 residues. Germline CDR1 and CDR2: SQVTM and ANQGSEA. The CDR3 DNA sequence: TGCGGCGTTGTGGGCCCAAACACTGAAGCTTTCTTT. The encoded protein is CGVVGPNTEAFF.

This clonotype was seen a handful of times. The rearrangement uses TRBV27 and TRBJ2-5; unclear D gene. Trimming removed 5 bases at V and 5 bases at J, with 12 bases between. The CDR3 sequence is 13 residues long. CDR1 and CDR2 (germline): MNHEY, SMNVEV (reference sequence). CDR3 DNA: TGTGCCAGCAGTCCCCCTGGTGAGGAGACCCAGTACTTC. Amino acids: CASSPPGEETQYF.

Concerning this clonotype: A read error may explain this, as a much larger clone is one base away. This rearrangement joins TRBV5-1 to TRBJ2-2, with TRBD1 matching 9 bases. The CDR3 sequence is 15 residues long. Germline V gene sequence: CDR1 SGHRS, CDR2 YFSETQ. The CDR3 coding sequence is TGCGCCAGCAGCCGAGGACAGGGGTGGACCGGGGAGCCGTTTTTT. Encoded protein: CASSRGQGWTGEPFF.

This sequence joins TRBV6-1 and TRBJ2-7; D is undetermined. The CDR3 spans 15 residues. From germline, CDR1 is MNHNS and CDR2 SASEGT. V was shortened by 8 bases and J by 2 bases, with 19 bases between the two germline ends. CDR3 amino acids: CASGSPPCAAYEQYF. DNA of the CDR3: TGTGCCAGCGGGTCCCCCCCATGTGCCGCCTACGAGCAGTACTTC.

The CDR3 nucleotides are TGTGCCAGCAGTTGGACTAGCGGGAAGAAGTACTTC. Its translation is CASSWTSGKKYF. The gene calls are TRBV2 and TRBJ2-5; TRBD2 agrees at 12 bases. This CDR3 comprises 12 residues. V shed 5 bases and J 12 bases; nucleotides not matched to a gene: 4. CDR1 and CDR2 (germline): SNHLY, FYNNEI.